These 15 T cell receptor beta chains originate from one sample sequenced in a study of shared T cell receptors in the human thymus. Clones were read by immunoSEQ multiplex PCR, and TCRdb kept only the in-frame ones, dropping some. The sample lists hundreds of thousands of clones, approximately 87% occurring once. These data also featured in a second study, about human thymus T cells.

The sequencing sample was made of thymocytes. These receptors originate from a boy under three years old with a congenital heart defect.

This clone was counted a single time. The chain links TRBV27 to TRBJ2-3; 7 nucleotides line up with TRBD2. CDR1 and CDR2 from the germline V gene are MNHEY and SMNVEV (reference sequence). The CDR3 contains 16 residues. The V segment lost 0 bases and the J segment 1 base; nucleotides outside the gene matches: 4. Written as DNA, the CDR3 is TGTGCCAGCAGTTTATCACCGGGAGGACGCACAGATACGCAGTATTTT. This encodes CASSLSPGGRTDTQYF.

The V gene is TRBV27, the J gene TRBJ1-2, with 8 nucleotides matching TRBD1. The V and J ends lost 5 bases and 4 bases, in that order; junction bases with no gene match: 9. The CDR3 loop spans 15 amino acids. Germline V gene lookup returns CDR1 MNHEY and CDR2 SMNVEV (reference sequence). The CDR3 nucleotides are TGTGCCAGCAGTATCAAACAGGGGGGGGTCTATGGCTACACCTTC. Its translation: CASSIKQGGVYGYTF.

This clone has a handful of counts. Here the CDR3 reads CAWDKPSGQETQYF. The CDR3 DNA reads TGTGCCTGGGACAAACCTAGCGGACAAGAGACCCAGTACTTC. V usage is TRBV30 and J usage is TRBJ2-5; 7 nucleotides match TRBD2. This CDR3 region has 14 residues. Trimming cost V 5 bases and J 2 bases; bases outside gene matches: 8. Germline V lookup: CDR1 GTSNPN, CDR2 SVGIG (reference sequence).

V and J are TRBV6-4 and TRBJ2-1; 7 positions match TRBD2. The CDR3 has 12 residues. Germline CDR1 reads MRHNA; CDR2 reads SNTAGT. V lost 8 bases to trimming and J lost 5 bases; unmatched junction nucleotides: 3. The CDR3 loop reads CASGGGDNEQFF. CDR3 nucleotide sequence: TGTGCCAGCGGGGGGGGAGACAATGAGCAGTTCTTC.

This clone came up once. CDR3 DNA: TGTGCCAGCAGTGACGGAACTAGCGGACAACAAGAGACCCAGTACTTC. Translated, it gives CASSDGTSGQQETQYF. V gene TRBV2 combines with J gene TRBJ2-5; 8 nucleotides agree with TRBD2. V gave up 3 bases and J gave up 2 bases; unmatched junction bases: 8. Germline CDR1 and CDR2: SNHLY and FYNNEI. This CDR3 is 16 amino acids long.

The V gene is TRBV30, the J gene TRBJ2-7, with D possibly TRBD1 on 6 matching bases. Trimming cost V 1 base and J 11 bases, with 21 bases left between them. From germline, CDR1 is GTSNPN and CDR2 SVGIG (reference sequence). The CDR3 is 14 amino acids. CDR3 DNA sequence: TGTGCCTGGAGTGACCGGGACACCTTTCAAGAGGAGTACTTC. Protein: CAWSDRDTFQEEYF.

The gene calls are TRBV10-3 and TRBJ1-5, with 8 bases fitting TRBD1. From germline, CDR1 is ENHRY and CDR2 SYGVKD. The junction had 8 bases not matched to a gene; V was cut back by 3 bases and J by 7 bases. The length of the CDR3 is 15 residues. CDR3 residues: CAISDRTGNGQPQHF. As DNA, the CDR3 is TGTGCCATCAGTGATAGGACAGGGAATGGGCAGCCCCAGCATTTT.

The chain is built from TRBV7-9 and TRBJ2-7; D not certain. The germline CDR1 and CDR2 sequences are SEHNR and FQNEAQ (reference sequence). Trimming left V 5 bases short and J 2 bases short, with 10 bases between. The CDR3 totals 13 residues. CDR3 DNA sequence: TGTGCCAGCAGCCCCTCCACGGCCTACGAGCAGTACTTC. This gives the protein CASSPSTAYEQYF.

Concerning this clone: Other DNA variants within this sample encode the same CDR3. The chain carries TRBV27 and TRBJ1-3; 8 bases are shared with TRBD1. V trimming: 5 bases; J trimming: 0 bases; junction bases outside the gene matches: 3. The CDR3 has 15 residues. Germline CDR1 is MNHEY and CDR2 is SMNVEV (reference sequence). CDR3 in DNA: TGTGCCAGCAGTAGCACAGGGGGCTCTGGAAACACCATATATTTT. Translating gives CASSSTGGSGNTIYF.

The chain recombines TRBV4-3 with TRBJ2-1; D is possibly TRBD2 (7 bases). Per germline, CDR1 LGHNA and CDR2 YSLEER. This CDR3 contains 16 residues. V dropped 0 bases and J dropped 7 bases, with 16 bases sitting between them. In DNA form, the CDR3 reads TGCGCCAGCAGCCAAGATCTCAGAGGGGGAGGGAATGAGCAGTTCTTC. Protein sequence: CASSQDLRGGGNEQFF.

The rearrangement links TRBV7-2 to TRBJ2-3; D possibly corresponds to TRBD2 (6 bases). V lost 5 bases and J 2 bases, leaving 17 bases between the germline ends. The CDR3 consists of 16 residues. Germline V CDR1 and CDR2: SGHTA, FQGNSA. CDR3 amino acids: CASSPSGPQTTDTQYF. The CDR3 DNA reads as TGTGCCAGCAGCCCCAGCGGGCCCCAGACCACAGATACGCAGTATTTT.

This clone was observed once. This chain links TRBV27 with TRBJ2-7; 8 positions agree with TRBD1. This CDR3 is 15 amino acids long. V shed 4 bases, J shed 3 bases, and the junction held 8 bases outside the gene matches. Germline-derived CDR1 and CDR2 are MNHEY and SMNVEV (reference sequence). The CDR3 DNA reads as TGTGCCAGCAGTTCCGCATTTGACAGGGGCTACGAGCAGTACTTC. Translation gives CASSSAFDRGYEQYF.

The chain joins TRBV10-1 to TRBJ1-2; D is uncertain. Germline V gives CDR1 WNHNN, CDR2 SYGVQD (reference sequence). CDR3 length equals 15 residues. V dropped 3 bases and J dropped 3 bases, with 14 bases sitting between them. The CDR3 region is CASSDRRDTDYGYTF. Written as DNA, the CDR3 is TGCGCCAGCAGTGACAGGAGGGATACCGACTATGGCTACACCTTC.

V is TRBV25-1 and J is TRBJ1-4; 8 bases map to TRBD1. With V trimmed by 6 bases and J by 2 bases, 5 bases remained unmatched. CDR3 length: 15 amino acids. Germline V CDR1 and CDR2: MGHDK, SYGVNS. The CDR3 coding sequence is TGTGCCAGCAGAACCAACAGGGGGACTAATGAAAAACTGTTTTTT. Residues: CASRTNRGTNEKLFF.

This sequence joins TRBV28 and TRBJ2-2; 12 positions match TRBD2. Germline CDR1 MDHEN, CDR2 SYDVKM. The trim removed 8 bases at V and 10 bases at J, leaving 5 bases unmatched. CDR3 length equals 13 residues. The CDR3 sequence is CASGLAGRKELFF. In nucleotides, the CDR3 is TGTGCCAGCGGACTAGCGGGAAGGAAGGAGCTGTTTTTT. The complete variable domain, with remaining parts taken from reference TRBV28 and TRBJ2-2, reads DVKVTQSSRYLVKRTGEKVFLECVQDMDHENMFWYRQDPGLGLRLIYFSYDVKMKEKGDIPEGYSVSREKKERFSLILESASTNQTSMYLCASGLAGRKELFFGEGSRLTVL.